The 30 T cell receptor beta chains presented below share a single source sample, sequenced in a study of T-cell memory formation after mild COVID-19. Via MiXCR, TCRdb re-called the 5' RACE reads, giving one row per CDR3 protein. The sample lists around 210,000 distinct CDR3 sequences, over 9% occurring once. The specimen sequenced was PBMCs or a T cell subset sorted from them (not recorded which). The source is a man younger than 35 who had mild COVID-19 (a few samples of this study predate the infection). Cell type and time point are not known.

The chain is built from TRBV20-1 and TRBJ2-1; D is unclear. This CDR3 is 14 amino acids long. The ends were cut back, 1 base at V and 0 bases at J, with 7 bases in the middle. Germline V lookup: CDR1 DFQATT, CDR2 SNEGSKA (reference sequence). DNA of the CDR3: TGCAGTGCTAGAGTAGGCGCCTCCTACAATGAGCAGTTCTTC. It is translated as CSARVGASYNEQFF.

The CDR3 region is CASFFGGGDGYTF. Here the CDR3 DNA reads TGTGCCAGCTTCTTTGGGGGAGGGGACGGCTACACCTTC. The chain has TRBV12-3 or TRBV12-4 and TRBJ1-2, with a tentative D call TRBD1 (5 bases). The CDR3 is 13 residues long. V lost 8 bases, J lost 8 bases, and 18 bases lay in between.

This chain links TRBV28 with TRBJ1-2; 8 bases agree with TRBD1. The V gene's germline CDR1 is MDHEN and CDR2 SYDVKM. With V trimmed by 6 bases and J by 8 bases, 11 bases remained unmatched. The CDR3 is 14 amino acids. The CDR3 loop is CASSPGQGAEGYTF. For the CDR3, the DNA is TGTGCCAGCAGCCCAGGGCAGGGGGCTGAGGGCTACACCTTC.

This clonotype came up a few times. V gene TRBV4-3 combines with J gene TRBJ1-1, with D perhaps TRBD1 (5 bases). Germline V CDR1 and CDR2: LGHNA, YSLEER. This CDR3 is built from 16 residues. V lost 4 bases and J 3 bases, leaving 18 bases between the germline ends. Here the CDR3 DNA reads TGCGCCAGCAGCCGACTGCCGGGGCAGGCGGACACTGAAGCTTTCTTT. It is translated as CASSRLPGQADTEAFF.

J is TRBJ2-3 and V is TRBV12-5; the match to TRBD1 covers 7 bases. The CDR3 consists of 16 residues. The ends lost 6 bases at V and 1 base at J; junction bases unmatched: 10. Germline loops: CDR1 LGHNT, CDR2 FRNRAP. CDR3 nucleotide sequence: TGTGCTAGTGGGCATCCTCCGGGACAGCGCACAGATACGCAGTATTTT. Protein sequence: CASGHPPGQRTDTQYF.

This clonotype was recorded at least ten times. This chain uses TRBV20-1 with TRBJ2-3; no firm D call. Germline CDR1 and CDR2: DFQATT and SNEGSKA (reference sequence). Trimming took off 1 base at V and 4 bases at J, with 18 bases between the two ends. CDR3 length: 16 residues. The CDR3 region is CSARGLAARESDTQYF. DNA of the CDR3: TGCAGTGCTAGAGGGCTCGCGGCTAGGGAATCAGATACGCAGTATTTT.

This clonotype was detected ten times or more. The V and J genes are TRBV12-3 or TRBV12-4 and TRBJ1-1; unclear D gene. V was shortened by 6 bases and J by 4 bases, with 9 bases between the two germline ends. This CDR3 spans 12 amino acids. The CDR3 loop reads CASRAVPTEAFF. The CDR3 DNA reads TGTGCCAGCAGGGCCGTCCCCACTGAAGCTTTCTTT.

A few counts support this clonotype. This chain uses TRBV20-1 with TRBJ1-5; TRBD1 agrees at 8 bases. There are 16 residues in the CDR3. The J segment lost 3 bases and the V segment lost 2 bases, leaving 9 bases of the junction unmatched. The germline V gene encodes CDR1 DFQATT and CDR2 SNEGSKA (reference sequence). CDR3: CSARTTGQVFNQPQHF. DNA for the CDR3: TGCAGTGCTAGAACAACGGGACAGGTTTTCAATCAGCCCCAGCATTTT.

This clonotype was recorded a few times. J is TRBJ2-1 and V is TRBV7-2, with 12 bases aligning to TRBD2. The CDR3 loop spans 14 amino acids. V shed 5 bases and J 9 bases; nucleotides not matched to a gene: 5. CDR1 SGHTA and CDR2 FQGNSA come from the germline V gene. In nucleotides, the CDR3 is TGTGCCAGCAGCGGACTAGCGGGGTTTTTTGAGCAGTTCTTC. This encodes CASSGLAGFFEQFF.

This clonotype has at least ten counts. CDR3 bases: TGCGCCAGCAGCCCGGCCTTGAGCGGGGCGTTCAATGAGCAGTTCTTC. Its translation is CASSPALSGAFNEQFF. The chain uses TRBV5-1 and TRBJ2-1; 7 nucleotides match TRBD2. V dropped 4 bases and J dropped 6; count of bases not matched to a gene: 13. Germline V gives CDR1 SGHRS, CDR2 YFSETQ. The CDR3 covers 16 residues.

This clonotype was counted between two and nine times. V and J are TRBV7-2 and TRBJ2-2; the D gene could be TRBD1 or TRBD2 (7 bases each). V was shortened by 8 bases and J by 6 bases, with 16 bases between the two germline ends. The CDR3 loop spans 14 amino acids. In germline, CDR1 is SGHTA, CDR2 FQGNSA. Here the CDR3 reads CASPGGAHPGELFF. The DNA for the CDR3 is TGTGCCAGCCCAGGGGGGGCCCATCCCGGGGAGCTGTTTTTT. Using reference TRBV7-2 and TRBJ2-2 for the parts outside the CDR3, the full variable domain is GAGVSQSPSNKVTEKGKDVELRCDPISGHTALYWYRQSLGQGLEFLIYFQGNSAPDKSGLPSDRFSAERTGGSVSTLTIQRTQQEDSAVYLCASPGGAHPGELFFGEGSRLTVL.

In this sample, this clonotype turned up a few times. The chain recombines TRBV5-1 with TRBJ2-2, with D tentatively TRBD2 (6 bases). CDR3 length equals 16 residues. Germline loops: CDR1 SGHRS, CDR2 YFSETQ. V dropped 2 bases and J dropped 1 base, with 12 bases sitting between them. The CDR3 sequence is CASSFLAGLNTGELFF. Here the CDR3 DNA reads TGCGCCAGCAGCTTCCTGGCGGGGCTGAACACCGGGGAGCTGTTTTTT.

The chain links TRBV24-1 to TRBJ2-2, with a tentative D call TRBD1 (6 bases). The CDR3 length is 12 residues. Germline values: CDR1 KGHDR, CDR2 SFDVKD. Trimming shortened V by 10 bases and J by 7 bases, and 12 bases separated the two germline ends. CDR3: CATRGSGGELFF. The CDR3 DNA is TGTGCCACAAGGGGGAGCGGCGGGGAGCTGTTTTTT.

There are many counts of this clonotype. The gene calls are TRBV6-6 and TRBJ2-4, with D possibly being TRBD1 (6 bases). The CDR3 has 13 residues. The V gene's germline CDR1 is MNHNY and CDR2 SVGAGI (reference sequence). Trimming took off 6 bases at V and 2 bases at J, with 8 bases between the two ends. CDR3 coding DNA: TGTGCCAGCAGGGACAGCACCAAAAACATTCAGTACTTC. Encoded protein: CASRDSTKNIQYF.

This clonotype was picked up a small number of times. The chain's CDR3 is CASSLRGTWAGQNTEAFF. The CDR3 nucleotides are TGTGCCAGCAGTTTAAGGGGCACCTGGGCAGGGCAGAACACTGAAGCTTTCTTT. The chain employs TRBV12-3 or TRBV12-4 and TRBJ1-1; a weak D match, TRBD1 (5 bases). The CDR3 loop spans 18 amino acids. Trimming pared 2 bases from V and 1 base from J, leaving 20 bases between.

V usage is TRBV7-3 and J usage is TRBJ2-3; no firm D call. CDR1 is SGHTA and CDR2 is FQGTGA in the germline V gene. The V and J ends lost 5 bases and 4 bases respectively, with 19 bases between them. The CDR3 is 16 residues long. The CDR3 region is CASSKGKGQRADTQYF. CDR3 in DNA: TGTGCCAGCAGCAAAGGGAAGGGCCAGCGCGCAGATACGCAGTATTTT.

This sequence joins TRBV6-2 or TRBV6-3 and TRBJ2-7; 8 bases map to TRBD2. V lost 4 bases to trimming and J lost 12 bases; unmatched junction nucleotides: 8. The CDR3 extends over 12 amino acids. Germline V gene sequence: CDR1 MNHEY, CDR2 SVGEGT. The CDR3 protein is CASSSGSGVWYV. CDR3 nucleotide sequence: TGTGCCAGCAGTTCTGGTAGCGGGGTGTGGTACGTC.

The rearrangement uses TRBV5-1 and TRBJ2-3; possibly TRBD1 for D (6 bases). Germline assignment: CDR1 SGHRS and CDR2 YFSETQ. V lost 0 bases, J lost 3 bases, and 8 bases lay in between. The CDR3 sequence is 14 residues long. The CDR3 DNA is TGCGCCAGCAGCTTGGAGGACAGTACAGATACGCAGTATTTT. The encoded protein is CASSLEDSTDTQYF.

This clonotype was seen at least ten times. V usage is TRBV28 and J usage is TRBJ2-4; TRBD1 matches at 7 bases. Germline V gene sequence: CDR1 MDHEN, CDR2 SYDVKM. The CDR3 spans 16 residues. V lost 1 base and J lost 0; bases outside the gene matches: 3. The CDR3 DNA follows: TGTGCCAGCAGTTTATTAGGACAGGTAGCCAAAAACATTCAGTACTTC. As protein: CASSLLGQVAKNIQYF.

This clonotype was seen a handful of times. CDR3 amino acids: CASSPPPGLALETQYF. CDR3 bases: TGTGCCAGCAGTCCGCCCCCGGGACTAGCTCTAGAGACCCAGTACTTC. The V call is TRBV6-6, the J call TRBJ2-5; 9 nucleotides align to TRBD2. The CDR3 sequence is 16 residues long. CDR1 and CDR2 from the germline V gene are MNHNY and SVGAGI (reference sequence). V dropped 5 bases and J dropped 4; count of bases not matched to a gene: 11.

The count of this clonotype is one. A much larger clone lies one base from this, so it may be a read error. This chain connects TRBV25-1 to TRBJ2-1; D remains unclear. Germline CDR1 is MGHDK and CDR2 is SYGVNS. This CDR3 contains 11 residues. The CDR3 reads CASSELYEQLF. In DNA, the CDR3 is TGTGCCAGCAGTGAGCTATACGAGCAGTTATTC.

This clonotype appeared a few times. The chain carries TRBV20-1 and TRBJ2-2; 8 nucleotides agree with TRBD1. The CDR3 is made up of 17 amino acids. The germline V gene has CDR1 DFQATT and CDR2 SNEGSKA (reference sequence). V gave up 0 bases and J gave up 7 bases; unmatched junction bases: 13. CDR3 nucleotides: TGCAGTGCTAGAGACCCCCTCCAGGGGGCGGGTGTCGGGGAGCTGTTTTTT. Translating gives CSARDPLQGAGVGELFF.

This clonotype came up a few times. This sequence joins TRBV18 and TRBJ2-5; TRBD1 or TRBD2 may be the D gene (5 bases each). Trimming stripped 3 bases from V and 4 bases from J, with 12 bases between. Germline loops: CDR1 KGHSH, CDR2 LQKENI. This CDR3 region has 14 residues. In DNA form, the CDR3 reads TGTGCCAGCTCACCTAATCCGGGGCGAGAGACCCAGTACTTC. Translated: CASSPNPGRETQYF.

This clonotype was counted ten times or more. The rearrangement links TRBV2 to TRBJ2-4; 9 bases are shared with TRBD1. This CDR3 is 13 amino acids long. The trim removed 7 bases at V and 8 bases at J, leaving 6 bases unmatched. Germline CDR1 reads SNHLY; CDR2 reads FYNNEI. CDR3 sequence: CASNLDRGDIQYF. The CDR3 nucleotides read TGTGCCAGCAACCTGGACAGGGGTGACATTCAGTACTTC. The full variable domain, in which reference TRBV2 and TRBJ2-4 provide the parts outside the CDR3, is EPEVTQTPSHQVTQMGQEVILRCVPISNHLYFYWYRQILGQKVEFLVSFYNNEISEKSEIFDDQFSVERPDGSNFTLKIRSTKLEDSAMYFCASNLDRGDIQYFGAGTRLSVL.

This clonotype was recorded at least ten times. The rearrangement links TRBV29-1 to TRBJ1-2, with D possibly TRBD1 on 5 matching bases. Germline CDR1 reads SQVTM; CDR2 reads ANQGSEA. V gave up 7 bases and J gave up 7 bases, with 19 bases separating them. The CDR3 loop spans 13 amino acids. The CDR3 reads CSATRQGGFGYTF. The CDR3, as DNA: TGCAGCGCCACCCGGCAGGGAGGATTTGGCTACACCTTC.

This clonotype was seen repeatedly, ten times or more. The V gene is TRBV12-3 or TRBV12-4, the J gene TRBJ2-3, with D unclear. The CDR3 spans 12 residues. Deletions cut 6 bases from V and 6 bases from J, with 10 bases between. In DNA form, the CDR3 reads TGTGCCAGCAGCCCCGTAGGGGATACGCAGTATTTT. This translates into CASSPVGDTQYF.

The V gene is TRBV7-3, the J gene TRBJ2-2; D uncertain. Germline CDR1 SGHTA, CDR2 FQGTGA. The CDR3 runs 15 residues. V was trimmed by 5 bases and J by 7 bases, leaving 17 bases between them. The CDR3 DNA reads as TGTGCCAGCAGCCCCCTCTCGACGGCCCGCGGGGAGCTGTTTTTT. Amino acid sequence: CASSPLSTARGELFF.

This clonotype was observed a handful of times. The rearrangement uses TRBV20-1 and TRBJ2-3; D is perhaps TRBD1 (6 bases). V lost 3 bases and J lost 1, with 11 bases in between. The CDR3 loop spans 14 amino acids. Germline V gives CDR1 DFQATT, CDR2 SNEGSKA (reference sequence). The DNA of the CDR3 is TGCAGTGCTAGTGAGGGGGTGGGCACAGATACGCAGTATTTT. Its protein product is CSASEGVGTDTQYF.

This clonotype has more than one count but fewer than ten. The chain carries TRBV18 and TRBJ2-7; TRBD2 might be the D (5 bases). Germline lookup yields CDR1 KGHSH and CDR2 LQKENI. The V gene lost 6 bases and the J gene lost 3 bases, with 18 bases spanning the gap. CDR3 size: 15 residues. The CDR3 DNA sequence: TGTGCCAGCTCTCCGATCCACCGGGAAGACTACGAGCAGTACTTC. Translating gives CASSPIHREDYEQYF.

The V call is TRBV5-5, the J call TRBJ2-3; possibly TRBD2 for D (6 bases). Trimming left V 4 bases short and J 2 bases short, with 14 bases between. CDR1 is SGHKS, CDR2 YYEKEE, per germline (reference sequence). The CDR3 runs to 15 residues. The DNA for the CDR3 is TGTGCCAGCAGCATACCTCGGGGGACCACAGATACGCAGTATTTT. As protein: CASSIPRGTTDTQYF. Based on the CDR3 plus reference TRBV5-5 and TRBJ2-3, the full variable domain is DAGVTQSPTHLIKTRGQQVTLRCSPISGHKSVSWYQQVLGQGPQFIFQYYEKEERGRGNFPDRFSARQFPNYSSELNVNALLLGDSALYLCASSIPRGTTDTQYFGPGTRLTVL.